This TCR beta chain was sequenced for a study of cytomegalovirus exposure and HLA in healthy donors. PCR amplification relied on 60 Vbeta primers (plus 13 Jbeta primers). Sequencing was performed with immunoSEQ multiplex PCR; in TCRdb, only in-frame clones are kept and a portion is missing. The sample holds about 140,000 clones; around 72% are singletons and the top ten take about 15%. Study results and limitations: Most subjects' HLA-A and HLA-B alleles were reportedly predicted from TCR beta sequences.

A word on this clone: Antigen: not known.

Per the germline V gene, CDR1 is MNHNY and CDR2 is SVGAGI (reference sequence). The CDR3 has 13 residues. Trimming removed 4 bases at V and 7 bases at J, with 10 bases between. The clonotype comes from a human donor in good health. The sequencing input was PBMCs. The rearrangement joins TRBV6-6 to TRBJ1-4; possible D gene TRBD1, 5 bases. Here the CDR3 reads CASSLHRSEKLFF. CDR3 sequence (DNA): TGTGCCAGCAGTTTACACAGGTCTGAAAAACTGTTTTTT.